These T cell receptor beta chains were read from a single sample in a study of blood T cell repertoires in COVID-19. Assay used: immunoSEQ multiplex PCR; TCRdb lists only in-frame clones, some missing. The data show 200,000 to 250,000 clones, approximately 86% seen once. The sequencing sample was made of peripheral blood. These receptors were obtained from a man between 60 and 75 years old with acute or convalescent COVID-19. Each CDR3 is given with its conserved first and last residue. D genes are given only for firm matches. Where a row states a size, it is once, few, many or the class of an expanded clone; other rows omit it.

J gene,clone size,D gene,V gene,CDR3 protein,CDR3 DNA
TRBJ1-3,.,TRBD1,TRBV27,CASSPGTGPRVSGNTIYF,TGTGCCAGCAGTCCCGGGACAGGCCCAAGAGTCTCTGGAAACACCATATATTTT
TRBJ1-6,.,TRBD1,TRBV7-9,CASSSGTGSNSPLHF,TGTGCCAGCAGCTCGGGGACAGGTTCGAATTCACCCCTCCACTTT
TRBJ1-6,many,.,TRBV19,CASSLGGPGAFDHF,TGTGCCAGTAGCCTGGGAGGGCCGGGTGCGTTCGACCACTTT
TRBJ2-3,.,.,TRBV28,CASSTAPTDTQYF,TGTGCCAGCAGTACAGCCCCCACAGATACGCAGTATTTT
TRBJ2-7,once,TRBD2,TRBV19,CASRPTSGSYEQYF,TGTGCCAGTAGACCGACTAGCGGCTCCTACGAGCAGTACTTC
TRBJ2-2,few,.,TRBV10-1,CASSERYTGELFF,TGCGCCAGCAGTGAGCGGTACACCGGGGAGCTGTTTTTT
TRBJ1-1,.,.,TRBV18,CASSPGQVHTEAFF,TGTGCCAGCTCACCAGGGCAGGTACACACTGAAGCTTTCTTT
TRBJ2-5,.,.,TRBV6-5,CASRKTGSQETQYF,TGTGCCAGCAGAAAAACAGGGTCCCAAGAGACCCAGTACTTC
TRBJ2-2,.,.,TRBV9,CASSVVQVNTGELFF,TGTGCCAGCAGCGTAGTCCAGGTTAACACCGGGGAGCTGTTTTTT
TRBJ1-2,.,TRBD1,TRBV7-3,CASSLTQRGQGAGGYTF,TGTGCCAGCAGCTTAACCCAGAGAGGGCAGGGGGCGGGAGGCTACACCTTC
TRBJ2-2,.,.,TRBV7-2,CASSLARGSSTGELFF,TGTGCCAGCAGCTTAGCAAGGGGAAGTAGCACCGGGGAGCTGTTTTTT
TRBJ1-1,.,.,TRBV4-1,CASSPLGGFEAFF,TGCGCCAGCAGCCCCCTAGGTGGTTTTGAAGCTTTCTTT
TRBJ1-2,.,.,TRBV15,CATSRDRGYGYTF,TGTGCCACCAGCAGAGATCGGGGGTATGGCTACACCTTC
TRBJ2-7,.,.,TRBV27,CASSLGFGPVIPYEQYF,TGTGCCAGCAGTTTAGGCTTTGGGCCCGTGATACCCTACGAGCAGTACTTC
TRBJ1-1,.,.,TRBV9,CASSAETGFTEAFF,TGTGCCAGCAGCGCAGAAACAGGGTTTACTGAAGCTTTCTTT
TRBJ1-5,.,.,TRBV27,CASSLFSDSHQPQHF,TGTGCCAGCAGTTTATTCTCCGACAGCCATCAGCCCCAGCATTTT
TRBJ2-3,.,.,TRBV11-3,CASSLSSNTDTQYF,TGTGCCAGCAGCCTAAGTTCGAACACAGATACGCAGTATTTT
TRBJ2-1,.,TRBD1,TRBV5-1,CASGRDRPYNEQFF,TGCGCCAGCGGCCGGGACAGGCCTTACAATGAGCAGTTCTTC
TRBJ1-1,.,.,TRBV12-3/TRBV12-4,CASSFSRDTEAFF,TGTGCCAGCAGTTTTTCCCGGGACACTGAAGCTTTCTTT
TRBJ2-7,.,.,TRBV27,CASSSSGPSYEQYF,TGTGCCAGCAGTTCAAGCGGTCCCTCCTACGAGCAGTACTTC
TRBJ1-2,once,.,TRBV7-8,CASSLNSYGYTF,TGTGCCAGCAGCCTGAACAGTTATGGCTACACCTTC
TRBJ1-4,.,.,TRBV28,CASTLPRGNAKKLFF,TGTGCCAGCACCCTGCCGAGGGGGAATGCTAAAAAACTGTTTTTT
TRBJ2-1,.,TRBD2,TRBV5-1,CASSLVAGGPHNEQFF,TGCGCCAGCAGCTTGGTTGCGGGGGGGCCGCACAATGAGCAGTTCTTC
TRBJ2-1,once,.,TRBV10-2,CASSANEQFF,TGCGCCAGCAGTGCGAATGAGCAGTTCTTC
TRBJ1-6,.,.,TRBV4-1,CASSPARQENSPLHF,TGCGCCAGCAGCCCCGCCCGACAGGAAAATTCACCCCTCCACTTT
TRBJ2-1,.,TRBD1,TRBV7-7,CASSLTGGIYNEQFF,TGTGCCAGCAGCTTGACAGGGGGTATCTACAATGAGCAGTTCTTC
TRBJ1-2,.,.,TRBV6-1,CASSESNSLYGYTF,TGTGCCAGCAGTGAATCTAACAGCCTTTATGGCTACACCTTC
TRBJ1-2,few,.,TRBV2,CASSEAWGPPGDGYTF,TGTGCCAGCAGTGAAGCGTGGGGGCCACCCGGGGATGGCTACACCTTC
TRBJ2-3,.,TRBD1,TRBV18,CASSPGQGNTQYF,TGTGCCAGCTCACCCGGACAGGGGAATACGCAGTATTTT
TRBJ2-7,.,TRBD1,TRBV2,CASTGRATGTYEQYF,TGTGCCAGCACTGGGCGCGCGACAGGGACCTACGAGCAGTACTTC
TRBJ1-5,.,TRBD1,TRBV14,CASSQVRQGGDYSNQPQHF,TGTGCCAGCAGCCAAGTTCGACAGGGGGGGGATTATAGCAATCAGCCCCAGCATTTT
TRBJ2-3,.,TRBD2,TRBV10-1,CASSDQLAGGTDTQYF,TGCGCCAGCAGTGACCAACTAGCGGGAGGCACAGATACGCAGTATTTT
TRBJ2-1,.,TRBD2,TRBV5-4,CASSSGVAGSSYNEQFF,TGTGCCAGCAGCTCGGGAGTAGCGGGGAGCTCCTACAATGAGCAGTTCTTC
TRBJ1-6,once,TRBD1,TRBV7-3,CASSLRTGPLHF,TGTGCCAGCAGCTTAAGGACAGGGCCCCTCCACTTT
TRBJ2-3,.,TRBD2,TRBV7-9,CASPLAGGQDTQYF,TGTGCCAGCCCGCTAGCGGGGGGTCAGGATACGCAGTATTTT
TRBJ2-7,.,TRBD1,TRBV14,CASSQEERTGVYEQYF,TGTGCCAGCAGCCAAGAAGAAAGGACAGGGGTTTACGAGCAGTACTTC
TRBJ1-3,.,.,TRBV27,CASSLSQSGNTIYF,TGTGCCAGCAGTTTATCCCAGTCTGGAAACACCATATATTTT
TRBJ2-4,.,.,TRBV28,CASSPSVGGRGNIQYF,TGTGCCAGCAGTCCCTCGGTGGGGGGGCGCGGAAACATTCAGTACTTC
TRBJ1-6,.,.,TRBV6-5,CASSIIDSPLHF,TGTGCCAGCAGTATCATAGATTCACCCCTCCACTTT
TRBJ2-7,.,TRBD1,TRBV27,CASRRTGISSYEQYF,TGTGCCAGCAGACGGACAGGTATAAGCTCCTACGAGCAGTACTTC
TRBJ1-3,.,.,TRBV3-1/TRBV3-2,CASSQFWQSSSGNTIYF,TGTGCCAGCAGCCAATTTTGGCAATCGTCCTCTGGAAACACCATATATTTT
TRBJ1-1,.,.,TRBV6-6,CACQGQQMNTEAFF,TGTGCCTGTCAGGGGCAGCAAATGAACACTGAAGCTTTCTTT
TRBJ1-5,.,TRBD1,TRBV19,CASSMQGARVGQPQHF,TGTGCCAGTAGTATGCAGGGGGCGAGGGTTGGGCAGCCCCAGCATTTT
TRBJ2-7,.,.,TRBV19,CASRSNSEQYF,TGTGCCAGTAGGAGCAACTCGGAGCAGTACTTC
TRBJ2-6,.,.,TRBV19,CASTNPTGGGANVLTF,TGTGCCAGTACCAATCCCACGGGTGGAGGGGCCAACGTCCTGACTTTC
TRBJ2-7,.,.,TRBV5-1,CASSSRREQYF,TGCGCCAGCAGCTCTCGGAGGGAGCAGTACTTC
TRBJ1-3,.,.,TRBV12-3/TRBV12-4,CASSPLRIGIYF,TGTGCCAGCAGCCCCCTCCGTATCGGCATATATTTT
TRBJ2-7,.,TRBD1,TRBV6-2/TRBV6-3,CASSRRDSPSYEQYF,TGTGCCAGCAGCCGCCGGGACAGCCCGAGCTACGAGCAGTACTTC
TRBJ2-1,.,.,TRBV6-1,CASSDRGSSYNEQFF,TGTGCCAGCAGTGACAGGGGAAGTTCCTACAATGAGCAGTTCTTC
TRBJ2-3,.,TRBD2,TRBV18,CASSPNLAGGPRTDTQYF,TGTGCCAGCTCACCAAATCTAGCGGGGGGACCCCGCACAGATACGCAGTATTTT
TRBJ2-7,.,.,TRBV12-5,CASARASSYEQYF,TGTGCTAGTGCCAGGGCCAGCTCCTACGAGCAGTACTTC
TRBJ1-1,.,.,TRBV3-1/TRBV3-2,CASSQVSGNTEAFF,TGTGCCAGCAGCCAAGTATCTGGCAACACTGAAGCTTTCTTT
TRBJ1-4,.,.,TRBV5-1,CASRQYKGETNEKLFF,TGCGCCAGCAGGCAGTACAAGGGGGAGACTAATGAAAAACTGTTTTTT
TRBJ1-6,.,TRBD1,TRBV27,CASSSTGGSSYNSPLHF,TGTGCCAGCAGTTCGACAGGGGGGAGCTCCTATAATTCACCCCTCCACTTT
TRBJ2-1,.,TRBD2,TRBV19,CASSDSPGLAPYNEQFF,TGTGCCAGTAGTGATAGCCCGGGACTAGCCCCCTACAATGAGCAGTTCTTC
TRBJ1-5,once,.,TRBV7-3,CASSLTNGQPQHF,TGTGCCAGCAGCTTAACAAACGGGCAGCCCCAGCATTTT
TRBJ1-2,.,TRBD1,TRBV5-4,CASSPTSGTGAYGYTF,TGTGCCAGCAGCCCAACCTCCGGGACAGGCGCCTATGGCTACACCTTC
TRBJ1-5,few,.,TRBV19,CASSALMGGHQPQHF,TGTGCCAGTAGTGCCCTGATGGGGGGACATCAGCCCCAGCATTTT
TRBJ1-2,.,.,TRBV6-5,CASSPPPGGNYGYTF,TGTGCCAGCAGCCCACCCCCGGGCGGGAACTATGGCTACACCTTC